The 11 T cell receptor beta chains below come from one sample, sequenced in a study of blood T cell repertoires in COVID-19. Method: immunoSEQ multiplex PCR; TCRdb's copy keeps in-frame clones and lacks some. The sample includes 100,000 to 150,000 clones, roughly 86% of them seen just once. The sample comprised peripheral blood. These receptors were taken from a woman between 70 and 85 years old with COVID-19, enrolled during active disease.

The chain joins TRBV5-4 to TRBJ2-5; no reliable D call. The CDR3 has 14 residues. Trimming cost V 3 bases and J 4 bases, with 13 bases left between them. The germline CDR1 and CDR2 sequences are SGHNT and YYREEE (reference sequence). The CDR3 sequence: CASSSILSGETQYF. CDR3 coding DNA: TGTGCCAGCAGCTCCATATTGTCCGGAGAGACCCAGTACTTC.

The J gene is TRBJ1-2, the V gene TRBV3-1 (or the pseudogene TRBV3-2); D possibly corresponds to TRBD1 (6 bases). Deletions cut 1 base from V and 8 bases from J, with 23 bases between. Germline lookup yields CDR1 LGHDT and CDR2 YNNKEL (reference sequence). This CDR3 has 17 amino acids. The CDR3 DNA reads TGTGCCAGCAGCCAAGCCCTCTACTCAACAGGGTCGGACGGCTACACCTTC. Residues: CASSQALYSTGSDGYTF.

This clone has just a few counts. The rearrangement links TRBV5-1 to TRBJ1-4, with a tentative D call TRBD1 (6 bases). Germline CDR1 and CDR2: SGHRS and YFSETQ. CDR3 length: 18 amino acids. V lost 0 bases to trimming and J lost 0 bases, with 15 bases between them. DNA for the CDR3: TGCGCCAGCAGCTTGGTATTGCGGACAGCCGCAACTAATGAAAAACTGTTTTTT. Its translation is CASSLVLRTAATNEKLFF.

This clone was counted a single time. The chain uses TRBV7-3 and TRBJ2-3, with a tentative D call TRBD2 (5 bases). Germline CDR1 and CDR2: SGHTA and FQGTGA. CDR3 length: 15 amino acids. With 1 base removed from V and 3 bases from J, the gap between germline ends came to 11 bases. CDR3 region: CASSLNPGDTDTQYF. The CDR3 nucleotides read TGTGCCAGCAGCTTAAACCCCGGGGATACAGATACGCAGTATTTT. Variable domain in full (rest from reference TRBV7-3 and TRBJ2-3): GAGVSQTPSNKVTEKGKYVELRCDPISGHTALYWYRQSLGQGPEFLIYFQGTGAADDSGLPNDRFFAVRPEGSVSTLKIQRTERGDSAVYLCASSLNPGDTDTQYFGPGTRLTVL.

The chain is built from TRBV5-1 and TRBJ2-1; tentatively, D is TRBD2 (5 bases). The CDR3 sequence is 13 residues long. Germline CDR1 SGHRS, CDR2 YFSETQ. Trimming pared 0 bases from V and 10 bases from J, leaving 11 bases between. The chain's CDR3 is CASSLASTGEQFF. The CDR3 DNA is TGCGCCAGCAGCTTGGCGTCGACGGGAGAGCAGTTCTTC.

The chain joins TRBV7-2 to TRBJ2-3; 8 bases are a match to TRBD2. V gave up 5 bases and J gave up 5 bases; unmatched junction bases: 9. CDR1 and CDR2 from the germline V gene are SGHTA and FQGNSA. This CDR3 contains 15 residues. CDR3 protein: CASSPGGAALDTQYF. The CDR3 DNA follows: TGTGCCAGCAGCCCGGGGGGGGCGGCACTAGATACGCAGTATTTT.

This clone was seen only a few times. The rearrangement links TRBV19 to TRBJ1-2; 10 bases are a match to TRBD1. Germline V gene data show CDR1 as LNHDA and CDR2 as SQIVND (reference sequence). V was clipped by 4 bases and J by 3 bases; unmatched bases: 5. The CDR3 length is 15 residues. CDR3 DNA sequence: TGTGCCAGTAGTACGTCGGACAGGGGGGACTATGGCTACACCTTC. Amino acid sequence: CASSTSDRGDYGYTF. The full variable domain, in which reference TRBV19 and TRBJ1-2 provide the parts outside the CDR3, is DGGITQSPKYLFRKEGQNVTLSCEQNLNHDAMYWYRQDPGQGLRLIYYSQIVNDFQKGDIAEGYSVSREKKESFPLTVTSAQKNPTAFYLCASSTSDRGDYGYTFGSGTRLTVV.

The chain is built from TRBV4-1 and TRBJ1-6; perhaps TRBD1 as D (5 bases). The germline V and J ends were trimmed by 1 base and 9 bases, with 19 bases remaining between them. Germline V CDR1 and CDR2: MGHRA, YSYEKL. This CDR3 has 17 residues. CDR3 coding DNA: TGCGCCAGCAGCCAAGGTGGGGGAGGTCGCTTAGGTTCACCCCTCCACTTT. This codes for CASSQGGGGRLGSPLHF.

The gene calls are TRBV6-5 and TRBJ1-5; maybe TRBD1 (5 bases). The V gene lost 8 bases and the J gene lost 7 bases, with 21 bases spanning the gap. Germline V gene data show CDR1 as MNHEY and CDR2 as SVGAGI. CDR3 length: 15 amino acids. This chain's CDR3 is CASDLNGGPGQPQHF. In nucleotides, the CDR3 is TGTGCCAGCGACCTCAACGGGGGTCCGGGGCAGCCCCAGCATTTT.

With regard to this clone: This CDR3 is also generated by other DNA sequences in the sample. The rearrangement uses TRBV19 and TRBJ2-7; D is possibly TRBD1 (6 bases). Germline assignment: CDR1 LNHDA and CDR2 SQIVND (reference sequence). Trimming removed 7 bases from V and 2 bases from J, with 9 bases in between. The CDR3 length is 12 residues. The CDR3 loop is CASTDSTYEQYF. DNA for the CDR3: TGTGCCAGTACGGACAGCACCTACGAGCAGTACTTC.

This chain uses TRBV27 with TRBJ1-5, with TRBD1 as a possible D gene (5 bases). The CDR3 runs to 19 residues. V was clipped by 5 bases and J by 0 bases, with 23 bases between them. Germline V gene sequence: CDR1 MNHEY, CDR2 SMNVEV (reference sequence). The CDR3 reads CASSPDPPSDSYSNQPQHF. Here the CDR3 DNA reads TGTGCCAGCAGTCCCGACCCCCCCTCAGACAGTTATAGCAATCAGCCCCAGCATTTT.